These T cell receptor beta chains were read from a single sample in a study of T cell changes during pregnancy in multiple sclerosis. Repertoires were generated with immunoSEQ multiplex PCR, while TCRdb's copy carries only in-frame clones and drops some. The repertoire has roughly 39,000 clones, 80% to 95% of them found once; the top ten carry roughly an eighth. The input for sequencing was CD8+ T cells from peripheral blood mononuclear cells, taken after pregnancy. The origin of the receptors is a female donor with multiple sclerosis, enrolled in a pregnancy study. The CDR3 runs from the conserved cysteine through the conserved F or W. The D gene is left open where the match is weak.

j_gene: TRBJ2-1
d_gene: NA
v_gene: TRBV5-8
CDR3aa: CARAGANINEQFF

j_gene: TRBJ2-1
d_gene: TRBD2
v_gene: TRBV27
CDR3aa: CASTPGLGAIVEQFF

j_gene: TRBJ2-7
d_gene: NA
v_gene: TRBV29-1
CDR3aa: CSVQGPRARGHTYEQYF

j_gene: TRBJ2-2
d_gene: TRBD2
v_gene: TRBV7-7
CDR3aa: CASSSRLAGGQNTGELFF

j_gene: TRBJ2-2
d_gene: NA
v_gene: TRBV5-6
CDR3aa: CASRSSRRTSNTGELFF

j_gene: TRBJ2-6
d_gene: TRBD2
v_gene: TRBV5-4
CDR3aa: CASSLLAGALSGANVLTF

j_gene: TRBJ2-7
d_gene: NA
v_gene: TRBV29-1
CDR3aa: CSVSREMASYEQYF

j_gene: TRBJ2-7
d_gene: NA
v_gene: TRBV11-2
CDR3aa: CASSLVRGSLEQYF

j_gene: TRBJ1-1
d_gene: NA
v_gene: TRBV13
CDR3aa: CASSLDQGPEAFF

j_gene: TRBJ2-7
d_gene: TRBD2
v_gene: TRBV29-1
CDR3aa: CSVLQREGREQYF

j_gene: TRBJ1-3
d_gene: TRBD1
v_gene: TRBV30
CDR3aa: CAWSVTGAGNTIYF

j_gene: TRBJ2-7
d_gene: NA
v_gene: TRBV6-1
CDR3aa: CASSEMQKYEQYF

j_gene: TRBJ2-7
d_gene: TRBD1
v_gene: TRBV5-1
CDR3aa: CASSLGGTAYEQYF

j_gene: TRBJ2-1
d_gene: TRBD2
v_gene: TRBV27
CDR3aa: CASSFYNSLAGGYEQFF

j_gene: TRBJ2-2
d_gene: NA
v_gene: TRBV5-4
CDR3aa: CASSLGWGHTGELFF